Presented here are 32 T cell receptor beta chains from one specimen sequenced in a study of CXCR3-negative and CXCR3-positive naive CD8 T cells. 5' RACE with UMI labels generated the TRB cDNA libraries. No DNA is given; TCRdb re-called the 5' RACE reads and lists each CDR3 protein once. The repertoire table contains around 92,000 distinct CDR3 sequences. The sequencing input was naive CXCR3- CD8+ T cells from blood. Described subset: CD45RO-CCR7+CD27+CD95- naive CD8+ T cells lacking CXCR3 (TNR3-). These receptors came from a human donor in good health. Some clones in this sample may be carry-over from other donors' samples.

The chain recombines TRBV4-3 with TRBJ1-4. There are 16 residues in the CDR3. Germline V gives CDR1 LGHNA, CDR2 YSLEER. This CDR3 is CASSQGSWRDNEKLFF.

J is TRBJ2-1 and V is TRBV29-1. CDR1 is SQVTM, CDR2 ANQGSEA, per germline. The CDR3 spans 12 residues. This CDR3 reads CSVREIYNEQFF.

The chain employs TRBV29-1 and TRBJ2-7. In germline, CDR1 is SQVTM, CDR2 ANQGSEA. This CDR3 is 13 amino acids long. The CDR3 sequence: CSVGEGSYYEQYF.

V is TRBV5-1 and J is TRBJ2-7. The CDR3 is 16 residues long. CDR1 is SGHRS and CDR2 is YFSETQ in the germline V gene. The CDR3: CASSLLRQGGSYEQYF. The full variable domain, its missing parts supplied by reference TRBV5-1 and TRBJ2-7, is KAGVTQTPRYLIKTRGQQVTLSCSPISGHRSVSWYQQTPGQGLQFLFEYFSETQRNKGNFPGRFSGRQFSNSRSEMNVSTLELGDSALYLCASSLLRQGGSYEQYFGPGTRLTVT.

V gene TRBV5-4 combines with J gene TRBJ2-3; TCRdb's D gene call, TRBD2, goes unchecked for lack of DNA. The germline V gene encodes CDR1 SGHNT and CDR2 YYREEE (reference sequence). CDR3 length: 17 amino acids. The CDR3 spells CASSFGLAGASTDTQYF.

The V call is TRBV20-1, the J call TRBJ2-4; TCRdb's assignment of TRBD1 cannot be checked, as there is no DNA. Germline CDR1 DFQATT, CDR2 SNEGSKA (reference sequence). The CDR3 covers 14 residues. CDR3 region: CSADSMDRADIQYF.

V usage is TRBV24-1 and J usage is TRBJ2-1; without DNA, the TCRdb call of TRBD1 cannot be checked. Germline CDR1 reads KGHDR; CDR2 reads SFDVKD. The CDR3 sequence is 14 residues long. The CDR3 reads CATSVDRDSNEQFF.

J is TRBJ1-1 and V is TRBV5-1. Germline V gene data show CDR1 as SGHRS and CDR2 as YFSETQ. The CDR3 contains 11 residues. The CDR3 protein is CASSFGDEAFF.

V is TRBV29-1 and J is TRBJ2-7. In germline, CDR1 is SQVTM, CDR2 ANQGSEA. CDR3 length: 12 residues. The CDR3 reads CSVEGIAYEQYF.

J is TRBJ1-2 and V is TRBV29-1; TCRdb selects TRBD1, and the lack of DNA leaves this call unchecked. This CDR3 is built from 15 residues. Looked up from germline, CDR1 is SQVTM and CDR2 is ANQGSEA. This chain's CDR3 is CSVEDTGGLNYGYTF.

The chain has TRBV9 and TRBJ2-1. The CDR3 spans 11 residues. The germline CDR1 and CDR2 sequences are SGDLS and YYNGEE. CDR3 region: CASSGDNEQFF.

V usage is TRBV6-4 and J usage is TRBJ2-2; there is no DNA to check the TCRdb D call of TRBD2. The CDR3 runs to 17 residues. Germline V gene data show CDR1 as MRHNA and CDR2 as SNTAGT. CDR3: CATRRGTSGPETGELFF.

CDR3 sequence reads: CSVVINTEAFF. This chain links TRBV29-1 with TRBJ1-1. This CDR3 has 11 amino acids. Germline lookup yields CDR1 SQVTM and CDR2 ANQGSEA.

The chain employs TRBV2 and TRBJ2-1; TCRdb's D gene call, TRBD2, goes unchecked for lack of DNA. This CDR3 is built from 14 residues. Germline CDR1 reads SNHLY; CDR2 reads FYNNEI. The chain's CDR3 is CASSRASGNNEQFF.

The chain uses TRBV3-1 and TRBJ1-1; without DNA, the TCRdb call of TRBD1 cannot be checked. This CDR3 has 15 residues. Per germline, CDR1 LGHDT and CDR2 YNNKEL (reference sequence). CDR3 amino acids: CASSQDWDIVTEAFF.

The rearrangement joins TRBV5-6 to TRBJ2-1; TCRdb's D call of TRBD1 is untestable without DNA. The CDR3 extends over 13 amino acids. Germline CDR1 and CDR2: SGHDT and YYEEEE. The CDR3 region is CASILWIGNEQFF.

The rearrangement joins TRBV29-1 to TRBJ2-1; TCRdb picks TRBD1, but there is no DNA to check that call. The CDR3 extends over 16 amino acids. In germline, CDR1 is SQVTM, CDR2 ANQGSEA. The CDR3 loop reads CSVEVPGQGQPNEQFF.

V is TRBV28 and J is TRBJ2-1. The CDR3 is 13 residues long. Germline V gives CDR1 MDHEN, CDR2 SYDVKM. The CDR3 sequence is CASRAGAYNEQFF.

J is TRBJ2-2 and V is TRBV6-2 or TRBV6-3; TCRdb reports TRBD2, a call that lacks DNA to check it against. Germline V lookup: CDR1 MNHEY, CDR2 SVGEGT. The CDR3 is 21 residues long. This chain's CDR3 is CASSYNPGLAGGRPNTGELFF.

The rearrangement links TRBV28 to TRBJ1-5; without DNA, the TCRdb call of TRBD1 cannot be checked. CDR1 is MDHEN and CDR2 is SYDVKM in the germline V gene. The CDR3 loop spans 15 amino acids. This CDR3 reads CASTPLRVRDQPQHF.

The gene calls are TRBV29-1 and TRBJ1-2; without DNA, the TCRdb call of TRBD1 cannot be checked. The CDR3 runs 13 residues. CDR1 SQVTM and CDR2 ANQGSEA come from the germline V gene. The CDR3 spells CSVPAAGGYGYTF.

The chain couples TRBV9 to TRBJ2-6; TCRdb picks TRBD2, but there is no DNA to check that call. The CDR3 contains 20 residues. CDR1 and CDR2 (germline): SGDLS, YYNGEE. The CDR3: CASSVVGLAGVSTGANVLTF. The full variable domain, completed using reference TRBV9 and TRBJ2-6, is DSGVTQTPKHLITATGQRVTLRCSPRSGDLSVYWYQQSLDQGLQFLIQYYNGEERAKGNILERFSAQQFPDLHSELNLSSLELGDSALYFCASSVVGLAGVSTGANVLTFGAGSRLTVL.

The V and J genes are TRBV7-9 and TRBJ2-3. This CDR3 is built from 15 residues. The germline V gene encodes CDR1 SEHNR and CDR2 FQNEAQ (reference sequence). This CDR3 is CASSFGRRLTDTQYF.

V usage is TRBV6-2 or TRBV6-3 and J usage is TRBJ2-3; TCRdb's D gene call, TRBD1, goes unchecked for lack of DNA. The CDR3 covers 14 residues. The germline gives CDR1 MNHEY, CDR2 SVGEGT. This chain's CDR3 is CASRPGVSTDTQYF.

CDR3: CASSSLGETGTATYEQYF. V is TRBV5-1 and J is TRBJ2-7; TCRdb's D call of TRBD1 is untestable without DNA. In germline, CDR1 is SGHRS, CDR2 YFSETQ. The CDR3 is made up of 18 amino acids.

The chain couples TRBV7-9 to TRBJ2-5; checking the TCRdb D call of TRBD1 is not possible without DNA. Germline CDR1 is SEHNR and CDR2 is FQNEAQ (reference sequence). The CDR3 spans 16 residues. The chain's CDR3 is CASSASIGGPSGTQYF.

The rearrangement joins TRBV4-3 to TRBJ2-7. This CDR3 is 16 amino acids long. Germline assignment: CDR1 LGHNA and CDR2 YSLEER. CDR3 protein: CASSQEFVRTPYEQYF.

V is TRBV12-3 or TRBV12-4 and J is TRBJ2-1; TCRdb indicates TRBD1, and absent DNA this call remains unverified. CDR3 size: 14 residues. CDR3: CASSLPGANNEQFF.

The chain employs TRBV24-1 and TRBJ2-2. Germline V lookup: CDR1 KGHDR, CDR2 SFDVKD. The CDR3 spans 13 residues. CDR3 loop: CATREPDTGELFF.

The chain carries TRBV7-6 and TRBJ1-2; TCRdb's D call of TRBD1 is untestable without DNA. The CDR3 spans 13 residues. The germline CDR1 and CDR2 sequences are SGHVS and FNYEAQ. CDR3 sequence: CASSPGHNYGYTF.

This chain joins TRBV29-1 and TRBJ2-3. The germline V gene encodes CDR1 SQVTM and CDR2 ANQGSEA. This CDR3 has 12 residues. CDR3 protein: CSVEDLGDTQYF.

CDR3 protein: CASSVHHPGLEENNEQFF. The chain has TRBV28 and TRBJ2-1; the D call from TCRdb, TRBD2, cannot be confirmed without DNA. The CDR3 covers 18 residues. Germline lookup yields CDR1 MDHEN and CDR2 SYDVKM.